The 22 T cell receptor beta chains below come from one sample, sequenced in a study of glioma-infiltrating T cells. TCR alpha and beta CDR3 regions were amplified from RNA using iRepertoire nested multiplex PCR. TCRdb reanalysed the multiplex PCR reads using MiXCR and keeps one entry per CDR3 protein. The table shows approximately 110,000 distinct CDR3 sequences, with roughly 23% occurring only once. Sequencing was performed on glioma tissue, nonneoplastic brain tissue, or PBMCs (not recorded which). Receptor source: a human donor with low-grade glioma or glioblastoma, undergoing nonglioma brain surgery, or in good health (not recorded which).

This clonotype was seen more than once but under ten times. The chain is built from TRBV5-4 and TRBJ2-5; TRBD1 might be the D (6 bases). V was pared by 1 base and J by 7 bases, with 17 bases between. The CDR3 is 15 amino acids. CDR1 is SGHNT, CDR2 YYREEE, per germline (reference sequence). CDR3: CASSLYSGVQATQYF. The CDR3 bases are TGTGCCAGCAGCTTGTATTCAGGGGTGCAGGCGACCCAGTACTTC.

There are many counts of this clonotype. The CDR3 spells CASSPRGRDYGYTF. CDR3 DNA: TGTGCCAGCAGTCCCAGGGGGCGGGACTATGGCTACACCTTC. The J gene is TRBJ1-2, the V gene TRBV27; 8 nucleotides agree with TRBD1. Germline loops: CDR1 MNHEY, CDR2 SMNVEV (reference sequence). The CDR3 runs 14 residues. V shed 5 bases, J shed 3 bases, and the junction held 5 bases outside the gene matches.

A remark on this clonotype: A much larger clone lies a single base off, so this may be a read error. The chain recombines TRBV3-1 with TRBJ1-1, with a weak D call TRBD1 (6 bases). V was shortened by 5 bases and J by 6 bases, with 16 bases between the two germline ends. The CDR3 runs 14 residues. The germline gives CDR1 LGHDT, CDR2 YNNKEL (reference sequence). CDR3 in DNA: TGTGCCAGCAGCAAAACAGGGCAATCGTCTGAAGCTTTCTTT. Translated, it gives CASSKTGQSSEAFF.

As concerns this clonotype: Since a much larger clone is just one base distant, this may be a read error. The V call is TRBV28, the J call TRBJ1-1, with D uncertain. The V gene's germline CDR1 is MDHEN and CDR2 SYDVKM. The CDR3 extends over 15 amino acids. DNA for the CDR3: TGTGCCAACAGTTCCAAAGCAATACAAGACACTGAAGCTTTCTTT. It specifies CANSSKAIQDTEAFF.

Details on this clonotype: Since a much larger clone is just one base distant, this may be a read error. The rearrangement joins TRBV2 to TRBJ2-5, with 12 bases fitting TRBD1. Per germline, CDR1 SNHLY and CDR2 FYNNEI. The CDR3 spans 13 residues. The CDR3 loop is CASGTGGAETHYF. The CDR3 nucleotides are TGTGCCAGCGGGACAGGGGGCGCAGAGACCCATTACTTC.

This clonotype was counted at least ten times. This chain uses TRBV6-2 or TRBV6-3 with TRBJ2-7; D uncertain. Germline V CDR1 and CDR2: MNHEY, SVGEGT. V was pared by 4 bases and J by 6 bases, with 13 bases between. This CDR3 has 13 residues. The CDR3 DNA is TGTGCCAGCAGTTTGTTAGGATTGGGCGAGCAGTACTTC. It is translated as CASSLLGLGEQYF.

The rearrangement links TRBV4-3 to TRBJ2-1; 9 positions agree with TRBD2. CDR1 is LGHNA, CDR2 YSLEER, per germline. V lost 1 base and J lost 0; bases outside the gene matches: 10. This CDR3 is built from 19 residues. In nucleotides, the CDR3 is TGCGCCAGCAGCCAAGGAACAGGGGCGGGAGGGAGCTCCTACAATGAGCAGTTCTTC. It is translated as CASSQGTGAGGSSYNEQFF.

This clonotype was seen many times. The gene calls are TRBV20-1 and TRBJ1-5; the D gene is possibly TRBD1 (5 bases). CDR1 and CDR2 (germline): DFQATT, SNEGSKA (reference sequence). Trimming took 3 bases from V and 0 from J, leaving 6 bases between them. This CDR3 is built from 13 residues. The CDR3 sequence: CSARGDSNQPQHF. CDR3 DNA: TGCAGTGCTAGGGGGGATAGCAATCAGCCCCAGCATTTT.

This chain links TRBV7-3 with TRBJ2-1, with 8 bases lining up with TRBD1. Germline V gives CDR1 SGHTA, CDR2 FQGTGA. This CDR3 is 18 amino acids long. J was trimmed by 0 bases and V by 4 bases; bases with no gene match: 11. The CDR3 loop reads CASSSRPVTGGSYNEQFF. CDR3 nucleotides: TGTGCCAGCAGCTCAAGGCCGGTAACAGGGGGCTCCTACAATGAGCAGTTCTTC.

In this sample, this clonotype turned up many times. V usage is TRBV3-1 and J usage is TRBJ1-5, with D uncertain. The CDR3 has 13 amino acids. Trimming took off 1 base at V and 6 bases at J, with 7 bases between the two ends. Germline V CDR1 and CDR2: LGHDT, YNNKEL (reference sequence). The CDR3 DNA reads TGTGCCAGCAGCCAAGGATCGGGTCAGCCCCAGCATTTT. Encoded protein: CASSQGSGQPQHF.

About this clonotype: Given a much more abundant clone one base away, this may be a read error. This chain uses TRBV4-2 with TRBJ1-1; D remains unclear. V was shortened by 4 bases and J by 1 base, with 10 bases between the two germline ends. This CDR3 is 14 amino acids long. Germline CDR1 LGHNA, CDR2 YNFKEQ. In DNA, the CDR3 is TGTGCCAGCAGCCGAGACGTAAAGAACACTGAAGCTTTCTTT. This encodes CASSRDVKNTEAFF.

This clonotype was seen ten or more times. DNA of the CDR3: TGCAGTGCTAGAGGTCCCAGGGGGCGCGACTATGGCTACACCTTC. It is translated as CSARGPRGRDYGYTF. The chain is built from TRBV20-1 and TRBJ1-2, with 8 positions matching TRBD1. This CDR3 spans 15 amino acids. Per the germline V gene, CDR1 is DFQATT and CDR2 is SNEGSKA (reference sequence). V lost 1 base and J lost 3; bases outside the gene matches: 7.

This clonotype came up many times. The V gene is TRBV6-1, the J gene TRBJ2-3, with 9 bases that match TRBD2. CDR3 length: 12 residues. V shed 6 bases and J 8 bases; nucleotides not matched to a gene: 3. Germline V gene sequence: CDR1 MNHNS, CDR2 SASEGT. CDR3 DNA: TGTGCCAGCAGACAACTAGCGGGTACGCAGTATTTT. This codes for CASRQLAGTQYF.

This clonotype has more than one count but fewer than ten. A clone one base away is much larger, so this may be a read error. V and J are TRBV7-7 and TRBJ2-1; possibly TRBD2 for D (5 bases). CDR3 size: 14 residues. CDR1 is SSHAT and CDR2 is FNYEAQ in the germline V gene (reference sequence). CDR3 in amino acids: CAGSLSSVYNEQFF. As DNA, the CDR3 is TGTGCCGGCAGCTTAAGTAGCGTCTACAATGAGCAGTTCTTC.

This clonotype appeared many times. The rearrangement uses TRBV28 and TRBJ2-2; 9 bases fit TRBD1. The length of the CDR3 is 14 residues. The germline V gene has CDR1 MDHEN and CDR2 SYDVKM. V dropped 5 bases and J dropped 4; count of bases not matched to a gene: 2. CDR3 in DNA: TGTGCCAGCAGTCTGGGACAGGGCACCGGGGAGCTGTTTTTT. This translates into CASSLGQGTGELFF.

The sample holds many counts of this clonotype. DNA of the CDR3: TGTGCCAGCACCTTTGGACAGGGCGCCTACGAGCAGTACTTC. It codes for CASTFGQGAYEQYF. The chain employs TRBV28 and TRBJ2-7; 8 bases line up with TRBD1. The CDR3 has 14 residues. Germline V lookup: CDR1 MDHEN, CDR2 SYDVKM. Germline trimming cut 7 bases from V and 2 bases from J; bases unmatched to any gene: 7.

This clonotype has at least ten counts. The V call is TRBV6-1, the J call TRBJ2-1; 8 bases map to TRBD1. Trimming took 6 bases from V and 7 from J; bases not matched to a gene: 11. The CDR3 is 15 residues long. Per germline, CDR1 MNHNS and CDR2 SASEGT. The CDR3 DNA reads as TGTGCCAGCAGGCTCACCGGACAGGGAGTAAATGAGCAGTTCTTC. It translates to CASRLTGQGVNEQFF.

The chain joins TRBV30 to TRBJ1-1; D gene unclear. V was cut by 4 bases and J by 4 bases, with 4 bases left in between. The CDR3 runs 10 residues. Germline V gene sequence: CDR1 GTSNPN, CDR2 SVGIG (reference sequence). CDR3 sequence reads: CAWKVTEAFF. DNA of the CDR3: TGTGCCTGGAAGGTCACTGAAGCTTTCTTT.

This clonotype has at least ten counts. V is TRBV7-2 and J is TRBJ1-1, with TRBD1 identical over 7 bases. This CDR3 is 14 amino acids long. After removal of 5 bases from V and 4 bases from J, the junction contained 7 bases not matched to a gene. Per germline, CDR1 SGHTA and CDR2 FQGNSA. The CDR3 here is CASSGPNRGTEAFF. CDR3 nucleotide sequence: TGTGCCAGCAGCGGCCCTAACAGGGGCACTGAAGCTTTCTTT.

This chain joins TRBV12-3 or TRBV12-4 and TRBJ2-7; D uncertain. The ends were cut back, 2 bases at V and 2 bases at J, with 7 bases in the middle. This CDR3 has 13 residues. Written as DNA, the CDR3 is TGTGCCAGCAGTTTATCCCCAGCCTACGAGCAGTACTTC. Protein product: CASSLSPAYEQYF.

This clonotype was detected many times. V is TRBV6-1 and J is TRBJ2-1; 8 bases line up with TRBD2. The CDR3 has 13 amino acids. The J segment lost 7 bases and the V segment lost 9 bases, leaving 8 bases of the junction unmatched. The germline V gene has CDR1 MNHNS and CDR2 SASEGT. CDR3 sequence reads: CASSGDSGNEQFF. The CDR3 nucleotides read TGTGCCAGTAGCGGGGATTCAGGGAATGAGCAGTTCTTC.

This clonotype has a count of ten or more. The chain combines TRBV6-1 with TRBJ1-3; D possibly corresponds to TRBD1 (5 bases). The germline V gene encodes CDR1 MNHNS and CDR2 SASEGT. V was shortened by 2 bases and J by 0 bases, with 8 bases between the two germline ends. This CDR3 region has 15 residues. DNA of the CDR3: TGTGCCAGCAGTGAAAGTCAGGGCTCTGGAAACACCATATATTTT. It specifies CASSESQGSGNTIYF.